This note documents a single T cell receptor (beta chain) sequence. What it binds is not known. These data are taken from a study of T cell responses to AZD1222 COVID-19 vaccine. Study observations and caveats: Baseline seropositives among AZD1222 recipients totaled only 5 or 6. Clonal diversity may have been underestimated, and the donors were mostly white British, with more females than males.

Clones were sequenced by immunoSEQ multiplex PCR, and TCRdb holds only the in-frame ones, with some missing. The sample carries 80,000 to 100,000 clones, around 85% recorded once. Trimming took off 0 bases at V and 6 bases at J, with 18 bases between the two ends. Germline V gene lookup returns CDR1 SGDLS and CDR2 YYNGEE. This CDR3 comprises 16 residues. Recipients boosted at about 4 weeks or about 12 weeks are pooled. This material consisted of peripheral blood, taken 28 days after the second AZD1222 dose. The TCR originated in an adult who received the AZD1222 COVID-19 vaccine. This chain links TRBV9 with TRBJ1-2; D might be TRBD1 (5 bases). CDR3 nucleotide sequence: TGTGCCAGCAGCGTAGGGGGGAGGTCCCCGTTTAATGGCTACACCTTC. It translates to CASSVGGRSPFNGYTF.